A single sample gave rise to the 14 T cell receptor beta chains below, sequenced in a study of blood T cell repertoires in COVID-19. The table came from immunoSEQ multiplex PCR; TCRdb's copy has only in-frame clones and leaves some out. The sample lists under 150,000 clones; roughly 73% were seen once. Material for sequencing was peripheral blood. The receptors stem from a woman aged 45-59 years with active or convalescent COVID-19.

This rearrangement joins TRBV7-2 to TRBJ2-1; D might be TRBD2 (5 bases). V lost 0 bases to trimming and J lost 8 bases, with 8 bases between them. Germline V gene sequence: CDR1 SGHTA, CDR2 FQGNSA. The CDR3 loop spans 13 amino acids. The DNA of the CDR3 is TGTGCCAGCAGCTTAGCGCGGGTGGATGAGCAGTTCTTC. This gives the protein CASSLARVDEQFF.

This clone appeared once. The chain combines TRBV5-1 with TRBJ2-5, with 8 bases aligning to TRBD2. Trimming removed 4 bases from V and 5 bases from J; junction bases left unmatched: 10. CDR3 size: 15 residues. Germline values: CDR1 SGHRS, CDR2 YFSETQ. CDR3 sequence reads: CASSLTSGPGETQYF. The CDR3 DNA is TGCGCCAGCAGCCTTACTAGCGGCCCTGGGGAGACCCAGTACTTC.

The V gene is TRBV2, the J gene TRBJ1-5; D may be TRBD1 (5 bases). The CDR3 sequence is 17 residues long. Germline V lookup: CDR1 SNHLY, CDR2 FYNNEI. V lost 4 bases and J 2 bases, leaving 18 bases between the germline ends. The CDR3 DNA sequence: TGTGCCAGCAGTGTAGGGAGGGAAGGGGCCGGCAATCAGCCCCAGCATTTT. It encodes CASSVGREGAGNQPQHF.

The V gene is TRBV3-1 (or the pseudogene TRBV3-2), the J gene TRBJ1-1, with 7 nucleotides matching TRBD1. Germline loops: CDR1 LGHDT, CDR2 YNNKEL (reference sequence). V lost 4 bases and J lost 1; bases outside the gene matches: 6. The length of the CDR3 is 15 residues. The CDR3 loop reads CASSRQGGQNTEAFF. The DNA for the CDR3 is TGTGCCAGCAGCCGCCAGGGGGGTCAGAACACTGAAGCTTTCTTT.

The chain joins TRBV3-1 (or the pseudogene TRBV3-2) to TRBJ1-6, with a possible D match to TRBD1 (6 bases). The CDR3 extends over 16 amino acids. Trimming stripped 3 bases from V and 0 bases from J, with 9 bases between. CDR1 LGHDT and CDR2 YNNKEL come from the germline V gene (reference sequence). CDR3 bases: TGTGCCAGCAGCCAGGACAGAAGCTCCTATAATTCACCCCTCCACTTT. Protein sequence: CASSQDRSSYNSPLHF.

This sequence joins TRBV4-2 and TRBJ1-6, with D maybe TRBD1 (6 bases). Germline assignment: CDR1 LGHNA and CDR2 YNFKEQ. The V end lost 2 bases, the J end lost 4 bases, and 12 bases lay between the germline ends. The CDR3 runs to 16 residues. CDR3 loop: CASSQRQANYNSPLHF. Here the CDR3 DNA reads TGTGCCAGCAGCCAAAGACAGGCCAATTATAATTCACCCCTCCACTTT.

The chain joins TRBV7-3 to TRBJ1-1, with 7 bases that match TRBD1. The CDR3 covers 15 residues. In germline, CDR1 is SGHTA, CDR2 FQGTGA. Trimming took 4 bases from V and 2 from J; bases not matched to a gene: 7. CDR3 residues: CASSYSGGSNTEAFF. In nucleotides, the CDR3 is TGTGCCAGCAGCTACTCAGGGGGAAGCAACACTGAAGCTTTCTTT.

This clone was detected a few times. J is TRBJ2-7 and V is TRBV29-1; D might be TRBD1 (5 bases). The CDR3 has 11 amino acids. Germline CDR1 reads SQVTM; CDR2 reads ANQGSEA. Trimming cost V 4 bases and J 2 bases, with 6 bases left between them. The CDR3 loop is CSVGQTYEQYF. CDR3 nucleotide sequence: TGCAGCGTTGGACAGACCTACGAGCAGTACTTC.

This sequence joins TRBV7-2 and TRBJ1-1; no definite D call. Germline CDR1 is SGHTA and CDR2 is FQGNSA. Trimming shortened V by 1 base and J by 4 bases, and 16 bases separated the two germline ends. The CDR3 has 16 residues. The CDR3 bases are TGTGCCAGCAGCTTAGTGGCAGGCCGGTTATCCACTGAAGCTTTCTTT. Translated, it gives CASSLVAGRLSTEAFF. The full variable domain, with the rest looked up from reference TRBV7-2 and TRBJ1-1, is GAGVSQSPSNKVTEKGKDVELRCDPISGHTALYWYRQSLGQGLEFLIYFQGNSAPDKSGLPSDRFSAERTGGSVSTLTIQRTQQEDSAVYLCASSLVAGRLSTEAFFGQGTRLTVV.

The chain is built from TRBV4-2 and TRBJ2-5; 10 bases line up with TRBD2. CDR1 and CDR2 (germline): LGHNA, YNFKEQ. J was trimmed by 2 bases and V by 5 bases; bases with no gene match: 8. The CDR3 totals 16 residues. The CDR3 spells CASSILAGVGQETQYF. In nucleotides, the CDR3 is TGTGCCAGCAGCATCCTAGCGGGAGTGGGTCAAGAGACCCAGTACTTC.

V usage is TRBV6-5 and J usage is TRBJ2-1; 9 bases map to TRBD2. Germline V gene sequence: CDR1 MNHEY, CDR2 SVGAGI. V was pared by 0 bases and J by 8 bases, with 8 bases of the junction left unmatched. The CDR3 contains 16 residues. The CDR3 protein is CASSYSSAGGPYEQFF. Here the CDR3 DNA reads TGTGCCAGCAGTTACTCGTCTGCGGGGGGGCCATATGAGCAGTTCTTC.

The rearrangement links TRBV30 to TRBJ1-4, with a possible D match to TRBD1 (5 bases). Trimming cost V 2 bases and J 5 bases, with 9 bases left between them. CDR1 GTSNPN and CDR2 SVGIG come from the germline V gene (reference sequence). The CDR3 is 13 amino acids. The CDR3 protein is CAWSKGVNEKLFF. As DNA, the CDR3 is TGTGCCTGGAGTAAAGGGGTAAATGAAAAACTGTTTTTT.

This clone was seen a few times. This chain's CDR3 is CASSEQSNTEAFF. CDR3 DNA: TGCGCCAGCAGTGAACAGTCGAACACTGAAGCTTTCTTT. The chain uses TRBV5-1 and TRBJ1-1; D uncertain. V dropped 5 bases and J dropped 1 base, with 9 bases sitting between them. Per the germline V gene, CDR1 is SGHRS and CDR2 is YFSETQ. CDR3 length: 13 residues.

The chain employs TRBV7-2 and TRBJ2-6, with TRBD2 as a possible D gene (5 bases). Trimming shortened V by 5 bases and J by 0 bases, and 5 bases separated the two germline ends. The length of the CDR3 is 14 residues. The germline V gene has CDR1 SGHTA and CDR2 FQGNSA. The CDR3 protein is CASSDYSGANVLTF. DNA for the CDR3: TGTGCCAGCAGCGACTACTCTGGGGCCAACGTCCTGACTTTC.